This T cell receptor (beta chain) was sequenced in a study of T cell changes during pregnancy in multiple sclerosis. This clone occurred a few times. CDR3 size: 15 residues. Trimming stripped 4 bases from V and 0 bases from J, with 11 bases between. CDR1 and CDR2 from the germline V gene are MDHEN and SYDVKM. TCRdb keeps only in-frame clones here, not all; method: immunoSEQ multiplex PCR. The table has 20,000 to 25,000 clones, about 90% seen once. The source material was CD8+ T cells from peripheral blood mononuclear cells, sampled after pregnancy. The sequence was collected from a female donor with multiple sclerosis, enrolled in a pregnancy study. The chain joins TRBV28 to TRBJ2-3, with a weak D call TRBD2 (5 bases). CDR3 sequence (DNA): TGTGCCAGCAGTTATCTAGCAGAAAGCACAGATACGCAGTATTTT. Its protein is CASSYLAESTDTQYF.